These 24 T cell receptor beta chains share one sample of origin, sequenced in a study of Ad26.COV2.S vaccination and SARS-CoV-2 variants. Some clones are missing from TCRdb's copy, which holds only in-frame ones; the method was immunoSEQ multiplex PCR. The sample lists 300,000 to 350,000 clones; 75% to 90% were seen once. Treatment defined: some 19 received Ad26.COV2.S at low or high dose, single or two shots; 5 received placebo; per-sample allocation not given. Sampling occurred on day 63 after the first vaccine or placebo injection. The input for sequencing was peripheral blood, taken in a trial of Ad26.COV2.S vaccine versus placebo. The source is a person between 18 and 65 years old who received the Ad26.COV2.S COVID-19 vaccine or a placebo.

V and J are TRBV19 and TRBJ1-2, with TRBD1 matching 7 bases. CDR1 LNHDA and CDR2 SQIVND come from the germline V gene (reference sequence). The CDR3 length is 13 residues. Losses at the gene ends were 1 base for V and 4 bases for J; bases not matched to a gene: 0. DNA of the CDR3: TGTGCCAGTAGTATAGCAGGGGGCTATGGCTACACCTTC. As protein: CASSIAGGYGYTF.

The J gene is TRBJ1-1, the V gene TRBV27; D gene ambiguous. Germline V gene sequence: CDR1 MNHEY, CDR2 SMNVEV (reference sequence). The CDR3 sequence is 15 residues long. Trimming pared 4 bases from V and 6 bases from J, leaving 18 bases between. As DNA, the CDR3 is TGTGCCAGCAGTTATGAGCCCCTCGGACGATCTGAAGCTTTCTTT. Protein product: CASSYEPLGRSEAFF.

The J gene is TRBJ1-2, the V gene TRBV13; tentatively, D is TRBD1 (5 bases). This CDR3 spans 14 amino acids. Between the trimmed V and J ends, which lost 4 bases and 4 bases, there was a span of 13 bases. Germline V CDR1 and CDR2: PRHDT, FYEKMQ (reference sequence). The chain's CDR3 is CASSSREYGYGYTF. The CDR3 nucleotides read TGTGCCAGCAGCTCCAGGGAATACGGCTATGGCTACACCTTC.

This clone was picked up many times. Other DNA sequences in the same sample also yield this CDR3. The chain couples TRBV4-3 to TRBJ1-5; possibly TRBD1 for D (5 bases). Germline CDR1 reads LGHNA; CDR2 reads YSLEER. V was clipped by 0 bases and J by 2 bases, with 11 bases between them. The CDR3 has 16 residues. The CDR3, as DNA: TGCGCCAGCAGCCAAGATTTGAGGGGAGGCAATCAGCCCCAGCATTTT. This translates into CASSQDLRGGNQPQHF.

CDR3 sequence: CASSPGTGFNQPQHF. The DNA for the CDR3 is TGTGCCAGCAGCCCCGGGACAGGCTTCAATCAGCCCCAGCATTTT. The chain couples TRBV7-2 to TRBJ1-5; 8 positions agree with TRBD1. The junction had 6 bases not matched to a gene; V was cut back by 5 bases and J by 3 bases. CDR1 is SGHTA and CDR2 is FQGNSA in the germline V gene. This CDR3 has 15 amino acids.

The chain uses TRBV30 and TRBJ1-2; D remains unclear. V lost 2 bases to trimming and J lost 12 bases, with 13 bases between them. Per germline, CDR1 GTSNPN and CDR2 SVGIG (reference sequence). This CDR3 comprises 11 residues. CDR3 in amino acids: CAWSTQVGNTF. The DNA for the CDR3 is TGTGCCTGGAGTACTCAGGTTGGGAACACCTTC.

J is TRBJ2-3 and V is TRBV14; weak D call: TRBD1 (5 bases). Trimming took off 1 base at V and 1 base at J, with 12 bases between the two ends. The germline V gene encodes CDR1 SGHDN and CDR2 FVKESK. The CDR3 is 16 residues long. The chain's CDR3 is CASSQGQRAGTDTQYF. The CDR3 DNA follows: TGTGCCAGCAGCCAAGGACAGCGTGCCGGCACAGATACGCAGTATTTT.

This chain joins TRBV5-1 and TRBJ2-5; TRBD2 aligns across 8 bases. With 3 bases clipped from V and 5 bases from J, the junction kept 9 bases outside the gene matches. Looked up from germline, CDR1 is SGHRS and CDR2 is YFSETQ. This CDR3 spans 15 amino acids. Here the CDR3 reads CASSSLSGAGETQYF. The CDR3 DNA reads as TGCGCCAGCAGCTCTCTTAGCGGGGCGGGGGAGACCCAGTACTTC.

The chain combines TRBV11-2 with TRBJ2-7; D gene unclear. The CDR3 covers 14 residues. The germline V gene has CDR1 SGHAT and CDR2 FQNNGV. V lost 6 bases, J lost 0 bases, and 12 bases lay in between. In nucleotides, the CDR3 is TGTGCCAGCAGGCCACCTTGGAGCTCCTACGAGCAGTACTTC. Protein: CASRPPWSSYEQYF.

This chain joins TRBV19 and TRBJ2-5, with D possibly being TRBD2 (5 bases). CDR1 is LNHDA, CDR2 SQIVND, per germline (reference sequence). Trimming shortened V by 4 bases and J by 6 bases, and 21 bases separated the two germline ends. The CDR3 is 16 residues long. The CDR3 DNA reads TGTGCCAGTAGTAAAACCGGGGTACCCCTCGGGAAGACCCAGTACTTC. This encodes CASSKTGVPLGKTQYF. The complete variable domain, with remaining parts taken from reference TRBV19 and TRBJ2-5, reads DGGITQSPKYLFRKEGQNVTLSCEQNLNHDAMYWYRQDPGQGLRLIYYSQIVNDFQKGDIAEGYSVSREKKESFPLTVTSAQKNPTAFYLCASSKTGVPLGKTQYFGPGTRLLVL.

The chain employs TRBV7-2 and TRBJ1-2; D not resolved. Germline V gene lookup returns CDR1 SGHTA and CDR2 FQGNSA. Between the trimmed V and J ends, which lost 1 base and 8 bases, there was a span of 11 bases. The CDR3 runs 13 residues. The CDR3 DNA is TGTGCCAGCAGCTTAGATTCCTTCTTAGGCTACACCTTC. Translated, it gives CASSLDSFLGYTF.

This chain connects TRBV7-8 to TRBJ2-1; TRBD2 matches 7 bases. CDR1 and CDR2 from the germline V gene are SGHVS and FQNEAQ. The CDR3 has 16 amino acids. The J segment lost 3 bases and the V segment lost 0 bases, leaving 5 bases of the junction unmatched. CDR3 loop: CASSLAASSGYNEQFF. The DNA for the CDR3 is TGTGCCAGCAGCTTAGCGGCGTCTAGCGGCTACAATGAGCAGTTCTTC.

The DNA of the CDR3 is TGTGCTAGTGGACCGGTCAGGGCCCCCTACGAGCAGTACTTC. Translated, it gives CASGPVRAPYEQYF. This sequence joins TRBV12-5 and TRBJ2-7; D may be TRBD1 (5 bases). The CDR3 loop spans 14 amino acids. In germline, CDR1 is LGHNT, CDR2 FRNRAP. The germline V and J ends were trimmed by 6 bases and 2 bases, with 14 bases remaining between them.

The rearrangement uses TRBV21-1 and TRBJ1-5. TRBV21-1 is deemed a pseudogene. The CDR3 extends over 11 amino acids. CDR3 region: CASKDNQPQHF. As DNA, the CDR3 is TGTGCCAGCAAGGACAATCAGCCCCAGCATTTT.

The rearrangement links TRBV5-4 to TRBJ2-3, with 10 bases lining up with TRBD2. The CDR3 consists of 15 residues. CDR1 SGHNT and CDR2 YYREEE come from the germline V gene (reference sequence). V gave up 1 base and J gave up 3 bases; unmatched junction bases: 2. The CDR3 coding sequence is TGTGCCAGCAGCTTGTCGGGACTAGCGACAGATACGCAGTATTTT. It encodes CASSLSGLATDTQYF.

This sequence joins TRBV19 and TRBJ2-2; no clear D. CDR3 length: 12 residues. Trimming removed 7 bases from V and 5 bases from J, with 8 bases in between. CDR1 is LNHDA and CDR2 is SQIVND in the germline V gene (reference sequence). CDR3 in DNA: TGTGCCAGTAACCCAGAAACCGGGGAGCTGTTTTTT. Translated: CASNPETGELFF.

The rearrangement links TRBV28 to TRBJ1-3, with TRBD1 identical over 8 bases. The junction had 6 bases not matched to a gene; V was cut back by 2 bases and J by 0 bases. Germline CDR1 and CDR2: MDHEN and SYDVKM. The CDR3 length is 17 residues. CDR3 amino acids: CASSLPGQADSGNTIYF. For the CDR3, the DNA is TGTGCCAGCAGTTTACCGGGACAGGCCGACTCTGGAAACACCATATATTTT.

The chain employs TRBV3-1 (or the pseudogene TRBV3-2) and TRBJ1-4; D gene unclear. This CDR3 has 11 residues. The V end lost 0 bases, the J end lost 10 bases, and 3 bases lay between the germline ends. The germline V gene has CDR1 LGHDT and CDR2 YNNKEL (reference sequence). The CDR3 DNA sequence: TGTGCCAGCAGCCAAGAGGGAAAACTGTTTTTT. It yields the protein CASSQEGKLFF.

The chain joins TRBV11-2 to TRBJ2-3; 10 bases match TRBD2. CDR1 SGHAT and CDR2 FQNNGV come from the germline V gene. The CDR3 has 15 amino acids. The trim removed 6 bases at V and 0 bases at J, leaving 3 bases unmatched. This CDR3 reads CASSLTSGSTDTQYF. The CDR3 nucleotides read TGTGCCAGCAGTTTGACTAGCGGGAGCACAGATACGCAGTATTTT.

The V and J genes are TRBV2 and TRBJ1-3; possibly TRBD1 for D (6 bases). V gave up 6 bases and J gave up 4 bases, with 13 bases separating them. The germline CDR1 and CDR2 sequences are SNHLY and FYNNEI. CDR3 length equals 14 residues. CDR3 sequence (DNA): TGTGCCAGCAGCCAAGGGGGGTCCGGAAACACCATATATTTT. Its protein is CASSQGGSGNTIYF. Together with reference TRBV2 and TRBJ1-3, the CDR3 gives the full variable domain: EPEVTQTPSHQVTQMGQEVILRCVPISNHLYFYWYRQILGQKVEFLVSFYNNEISEKSEIFDDQFSVERPDGSNFTLKIRSTKLEDSAMYFCASSQGGSGNTIYFGEGSWLTVV.

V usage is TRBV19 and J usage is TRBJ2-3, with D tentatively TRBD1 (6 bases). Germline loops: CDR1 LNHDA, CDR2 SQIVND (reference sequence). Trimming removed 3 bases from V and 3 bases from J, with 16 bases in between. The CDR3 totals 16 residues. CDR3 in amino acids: CASSMRQVEGTDTQYF. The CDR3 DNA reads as TGTGCCAGTAGTATGCGACAGGTTGAGGGAACAGATACGCAGTATTTT.

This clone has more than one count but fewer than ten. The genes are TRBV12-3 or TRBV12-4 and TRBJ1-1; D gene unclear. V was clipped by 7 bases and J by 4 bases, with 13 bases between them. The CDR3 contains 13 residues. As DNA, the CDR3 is TGTGCCAGCACCCCGGAGGTGACCACTGAAGCTTTCTTT. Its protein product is CASTPEVTTEAFF.

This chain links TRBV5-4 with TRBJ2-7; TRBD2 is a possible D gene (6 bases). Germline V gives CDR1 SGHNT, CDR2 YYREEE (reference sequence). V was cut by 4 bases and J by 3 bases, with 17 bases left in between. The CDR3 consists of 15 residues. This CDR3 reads CASSPGPGAVYEQYF. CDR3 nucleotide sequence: TGTGCCAGCAGCCCCGGTCCGGGAGCGGTCTACGAGCAGTACTTC. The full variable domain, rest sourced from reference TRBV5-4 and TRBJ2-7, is ETGVTQSPTHLIKTRGQQVTLRCSSQSGHNTVSWYQQALGQGPQFIFQYYREEENGRGNFPPRFSGLQFPNYSSELNVNALELDDSALYLCASSPGPGAVYEQYFGPGTRLTVT.

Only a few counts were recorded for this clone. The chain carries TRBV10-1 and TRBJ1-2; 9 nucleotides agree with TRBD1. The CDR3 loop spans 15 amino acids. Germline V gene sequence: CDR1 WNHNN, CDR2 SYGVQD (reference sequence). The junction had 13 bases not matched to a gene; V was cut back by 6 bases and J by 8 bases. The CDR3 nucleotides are TGCGCCAGCAGAACCGGACAGGGGAGCATAGGCGGCTACACCTTC. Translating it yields CASRTGQGSIGGYTF.